Listed below are T cell receptor beta chains from one sample, sequenced in a study of T cell responses to AZD1222 COVID-19 vaccine. TCRdb's table, derived via immunoSEQ multiplex PCR, lists solely in-frame clones and lacks some. Seen here are roughly 120,000 clones, roughly 84% observed once, and the top ten hold roughly 12%. The starting material was peripheral blood, obtained on day 0 of AZD1222 vaccination. The origin of the receptors is an adult in good health. Both conserved end residues are part of each CDR3. Fields, in order: clone size, D gene, J gene, V gene, CDR3 protein, CDR3 DNA. A D gene is named only where the DNA matches it firmly. Size is omitted from some rows. Given values are once, few, many or a class for expanded clones.

. | . | TRBJ1-6 | TRBV7-3 | CASSREYNSPLHF | TGTGCCAGCAGCAGAGAATATAATTCACCCCTCCACTTT
. | . | TRBJ1-5 | TRBV24-1 | CATSEENQPQHF | TGTGCCACCAGTGAGGAGAATCAGCCCCAGCATTTT
. | . | TRBJ2-7 | TRBV29-1 | CSGGPFSYEQYF | TGCAGCGGAGGACCCTTCTCCTACGAGCAGTACTTC
once | TRBD2 | TRBJ2-3 | TRBV9 | CASSASSGISTDTQYF | TGTGCCAGCAGCGCTTCTAGCGGGATTAGCACAGATACGCAGTATTTT
. | . | TRBJ2-2 | TRBV7-3 | CASSLEPGAAGELFF | TGTGCCAGCAGCTTAGAACCGGGGGCGGCCGGGGAGCTGTTTTTT
. | . | TRBJ2-2 | TRBV21-1 | CARRRGKITNTGELFF | TGTGCCAGGAGACGCGGTAAAATTACGAACACCGGGGAGCTGTTTTTT
. | . | TRBJ2-7 | TRBV7-9 | CASSPGAMGLPSF | TGTGCCAGCAGCCCAGGGGCCATGGGACTCCCCTCCTTC
. | . | TRBJ2-1 | TRBV9 | CASSVSRGSYNEQFF | TGTGCCAGCAGCGTGAGCCGGGGCAGCTACAATGAGCAGTTCTTC
. | . | TRBJ2-7 | TRBV7-9 | CASSFGDYSYEQYF | TGTGCCAGCAGCTTTGGTGACTACTCCTACGAGCAGTACTTC
. | . | TRBJ2-1 | TRBV24-1 | CATSDTGGFYNEQFF | TGTGCCACCAGTGATACGGGGGGCTTTTACAATGAGCAGTTCTTC
few | TRBD1 | TRBJ1-2 | TRBV10-3 | CAISPWTGADGYTF | TGTGCCATCAGTCCTTGGACAGGGGCCGATGGCTACACCTTC
. | TRBD2 | TRBJ2-7 | TRBV19 | CASSAGTSGYYEQYF | TGTGCCAGTAGTGCGGGGACTAGCGGGTACTACGAGCAGTACTTC
. | TRBD1 | TRBJ2-1 | TRBV19 | CASSIGSGTVYNEQFF | TGTGCCAGTAGTATAGGGTCCGGGACAGTTTACAATGAGCAGTTCTTC
once | . | TRBJ1-6 | TRBV5-8 | CASSLTQGHSPLHF | TGTGCCAGCAGCTTGACACAGGGTCATTCACCCCTCCACTTT
. | . | TRBJ1-1 | TRBV6-5 | CASSYDPRTEAFF | TGTGCCAGCAGTTACGACCCACGCACTGAAGCTTTCTTT
. | TRBD1 | TRBJ2-7 | TRBV19 | CATRQGPYEQYF | TGTGCCACCCGACAGGGTCCCTACGAGCAGTACTTC
. | TRBD2 | TRBJ2-2 | TRBV9 | CASSVLAGGPYTGELFF | TGTGCCAGCAGCGTATTGGCGGGGGGGCCTTACACCGGGGAGCTGTTTTTT
. | . | TRBJ2-1 | TRBV5-6 | CASSLAVWGGEQFF | TGTGCCAGCAGCTTGGCCGTTTGGGGCGGGGAGCAGTTCTTC
. | . | TRBJ1-2 | TRBV29-1 | CSVMMGANYGYTF | TGCAGCGTCATGATGGGAGCTAACTATGGCTACACCTTC
. | . | TRBJ2-3 | TRBV3-1/TRBV3-2 | CASSQGVEGTDTQYF | TGTGCCAGCAGCCAAGGGGTGGAAGGAACAGATACGCAGTATTTT
. | . | TRBJ2-1 | TRBV6-2/TRBV6-3 | CASSYPDNEQFF | TGTGCCAGCAGTTACCCGGACAATGAGCAGTTCTTC
. | TRBD1 | TRBJ1-2 | TRBV6-5 | CATRTGSNYGYTF | TGTGCCACCAGGACAGGATCTAACTATGGCTACACCTTC
. | . | TRBJ1-6 | TRBV7-8 | CASSLLNSPLHF | TGTGCCAGCAGCTTGTTGAATTCACCCCTCCACTTT
. | . | TRBJ1-6 | TRBV30 | CAWSGQGNSPLHF | TGTGCCTGGAGTGGCCAGGGGAATTCACCCCTCCACTTT
. | . | TRBJ1-4 | TRBV7-2 | CASSLDPSVGEKLFF | TGTGCCAGCAGCTTAGATCCGTCGGTCGGGGAAAAACTGTTTTTT
. | . | TRBJ1-4 | TRBV7-9 | CASRQQGANEKLFF | TGTGCCAGCAGACAACAGGGCGCTAATGAAAAACTGTTTTTT
. | TRBD1 | TRBJ1-5 | TRBV5-1 | CASSEGQGNQPQHF | TGCGCCAGCAGCGAAGGACAGGGCAATCAGCCCCAGCATTTT
. | TRBD2 | TRBJ2-3 | TRBV9 | CASSEGPRGGSTDTQYF | TGTGCCAGCAGCGAGGGGCCCCGGGGGGGGAGCACAGATACGCAGTATTTT
. | TRBD1 | TRBJ1-5 | TRBV6-6 | CASSRQGSNQPQHF | TGTGCCAGCAGCCGACAGGGGAGCAATCAGCCCCAGCATTTT
. | . | TRBJ2-1 | TRBV5-3 | CARNFGSCYNEQFF | TGTGCCAGAAATTTCGGAAGTTGCTACAATGAGCAGTTCTTC
. | TRBD1 | TRBJ1-1 | TRBV19 | CASSSDRGLVEAFF | TGTGCCAGTAGCTCCGACAGGGGGCTGGTTGAAGCTTTCTTT
. | . | TRBJ2-1 | TRBV7-9 | CASSLGGSYNEQFF | TGTGCCAGCAGCTTAGGGGGATCCTACAATGAGCAGTTCTTC
. | . | TRBJ1-6 | TRBV6-5 | CASSSARGRPLHF | TGTGCCAGCAGTTCCGCCAGAGGGCGACCCCTCCACTTT
. | . | TRBJ2-2 | TRBV30 | CAWSVLGGMNTGELFF | TGTGCCTGGAGTGTACTAGGGGGGATGAACACCGGGGAGCTGTTTTTT
. | . | TRBJ1-1 | TRBV5-1 | CASSSRDLSADTEAFF | TGCGCCAGCAGCTCCCGGGACCTCTCGGCGGACACTGAAGCTTTCTTT
once | . | TRBJ2-7 | TRBV27 | CASSFTGASYEQYF | TGTGCCAGCAGTTTCACAGGTGCCTCCTACGAGCAGTACTTC
. | . | TRBJ1-5 | TRBV28 | CASSFIGRSFRGNQPQHF | TGTGCCAGCAGTTTCATAGGCCGGAGCTTTCGGGGCAATCAGCCCCAGCATTTT
. | . | TRBJ2-2 | TRBV7-3 | CASSLSLTGELFF | TGTGCCAGCAGCTTAAGCTTGACCGGGGAGCTGTTTTTT
. | . | TRBJ1-4 | TRBV7-2 | CASSLEIDEKLFF | TGTGCCAGCAGCTTAGAGATCGATGAAAAACTGTTTTTT
once | . | TRBJ2-7 | TRBV19 | CASSIGAPYEQYF | TGTGCCAGTAGTATAGGGGCCCCCTACGAGCAGTACTTC